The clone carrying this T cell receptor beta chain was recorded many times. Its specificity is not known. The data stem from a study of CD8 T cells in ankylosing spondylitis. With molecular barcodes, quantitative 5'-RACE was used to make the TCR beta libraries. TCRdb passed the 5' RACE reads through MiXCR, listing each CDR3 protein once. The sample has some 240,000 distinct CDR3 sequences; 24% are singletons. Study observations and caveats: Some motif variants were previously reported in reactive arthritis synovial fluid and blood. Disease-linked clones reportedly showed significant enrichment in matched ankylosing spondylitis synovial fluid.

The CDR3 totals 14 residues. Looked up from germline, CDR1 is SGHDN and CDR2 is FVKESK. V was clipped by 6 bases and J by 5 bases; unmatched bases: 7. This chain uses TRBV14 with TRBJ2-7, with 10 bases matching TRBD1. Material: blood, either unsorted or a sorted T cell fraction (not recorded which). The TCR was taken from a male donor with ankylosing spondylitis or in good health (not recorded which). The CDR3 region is CASRPGQGSHEQYF. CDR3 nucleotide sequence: TGTGCCAGCAGACCGGGACAGGGGTCGCACGAGCAGTACTTC.